These 21 T cell receptor beta chains came from one sample sequenced in a study of cytomegalovirus exposure and HLA in healthy donors. With 60 Vbeta and 13 Jbeta primers, the PCR was carried out. Libraries were prepared by immunoSEQ multiplex PCR; TCRdb keeps only in-frame clonotypes and omits some of them. There are roughly 110,000 clones in the sample; roughly 76% occur only once, and 6.1% lies in the top ten. Sequencing input: PBMCs. The receptors stem from a woman in her forties or fifties in good health and CMV-seropositive.

The rearrangement uses TRBV7-9 and TRBJ2-5; 8 bases fit TRBD2. The DNA end is a closer match to TRBJ2-7, so the J assignment may be wrong. Per the germline V gene, CDR1 is SEHNR and CDR2 is FQNEAQ (reference sequence). The CDR3 sequence is 13 residues long. The CDR3 DNA follows: TGTGCCAGTACCATAAGCGGGGGATACGAGCAGTACTTC. The encoded protein is CASTISGGYEQYF.

This rearrangement joins TRBV11-2 to TRBJ2-5; 14 nucleotides agree with TRBD2. CDR1 and CDR2 from the germline V gene are SGHAT and FQNNGV. The CDR3 consists of 17 residues. J lost 7 bases, V lost 5 bases, and 12 bases had no gene match. The CDR3 nucleotides are TGTGCCAGCAGCCCCCGGACTAGCGGGGGGCCCGAAGGGACCCAGTACTTC. It translates to CASSPRTSGGPEGTQYF. The variable domain in full, completed from reference TRBV11-2 and TRBJ2-5, reads EAGVAQSPRYKIIEKRQSVAFWCNPISGHATLYWYQQILGQGPKLLIQFQNNGVVDDSQLPKDRFSAERLKGVDSTLKIQPAKLEDSAVYLCASSPRTSGGPEGTQYFGPGTRLLVL.

The genes are TRBV5-1 and TRBJ1-3; D remains ambiguous. Germline lookup yields CDR1 SGHRS and CDR2 YFSETQ. V was pared by 2 bases and J by 1 base, with 13 bases between. This CDR3 comprises 16 residues. This CDR3 reads CASSFFFRGSGNTIYF. CDR3 nucleotide sequence: TGCGCCAGCAGCTTTTTTTTCAGAGGTTCTGGAAACACCATATATTTT.

This clone has just a few counts. The CDR3 sequence is CASSQLSVRNNQPQHF. In DNA form, the CDR3 reads TGTGCCAGCAGTCAACTCAGCGTAAGGAACAATCAGCCCCAGCATTTT. The genes are TRBV6-6 and TRBJ1-5; D remains unclear. V lost 5 bases, J lost 3 bases, and 17 bases lay in between. The CDR3 is 16 residues long. The germline CDR1 and CDR2 sequences are MNHNY and SVGAGI (reference sequence).

The J gene is TRBJ1-4, the V gene TRBV7-9; 7 positions match TRBD1. The CDR3 runs 15 residues. The V gene's germline CDR1 is SEHNR and CDR2 FQNEAQ (reference sequence). V lost 4 bases, J lost 8 bases, and 10 bases stayed unmatched. The CDR3 DNA reads TGTGCCAGCAGCTCGACCCGACAGGGTGAAGAAAAACTGTTTTTT. It is translated as CASSSTRQGEEKLFF.

This clone was seen only once. V is TRBV7-3 and J is TRBJ1-1, with TRBD1 matching 7 bases. CDR1 is SGHTA and CDR2 is FQGTGA in the germline V gene. The CDR3 consists of 14 residues. Unmatched junction bases numbered 6, after V lost 6 bases and J lost 2 bases. CDR3 coding DNA: TGTGCCAGCAGTCGCGGGACAGCCAACACTGAAGCTTTCTTT. The encoded protein is CASSRGTANTEAFF.

The chain employs TRBV6-1 and TRBJ1-5; tentative D call: TRBD1 (6 bases). Germline assignment: CDR1 MNHNS and CDR2 SASEGT. CDR3 size: 13 residues. Deletions cut 8 bases from V and 2 bases from J, with 10 bases between. This CDR3 reads CASRPGGNQPQHF. In DNA, the CDR3 is TGTGCCAGCCGGCCAGGGGGCAATCAGCCCCAGCATTTT.

The V and J genes are TRBV4-3 and TRBJ1-4, with TRBD1 as a possible D gene (5 bases). V was cut by 0 bases and J by 0 bases, with 11 bases left in between. The CDR3 sequence is 17 residues long. Germline values: CDR1 LGHNA, CDR2 YSLEER. The CDR3 sequence: CASSQEIGAATNEKLFF. The CDR3 DNA reads as TGCGCCAGCAGCCAAGAGATAGGGGCTGCAACTAATGAAAAACTGTTTTTT.

The chain joins TRBV5-5 to TRBJ1-2, with 11 bases identical to TRBD1. The CDR3 is 16 residues long. Germline V gives CDR1 SGHKS, CDR2 YYEKEE (reference sequence). Germline trimming cut 5 bases from V and 4 bases from J; bases unmatched to any gene: 10. For the CDR3, the DNA is TGTGCCAGCAGGCTTACACCGGGACAGGGGGTCTATGGCTACACCTTC. It encodes CASRLTPGQGVYGYTF. Full variable domain (outside the CDR3, taken from reference TRBV5-5 and TRBJ1-2): DAGVTQSPTHLIKTRGQQVTLRCSPISGHKSVSWYQQVLGQGPQFIFQYYEKEERGRGNFPDRFSARQFPNYSSELNVNALLLGDSALYLCASRLTPGQGVYGYTFGSGTRLTVV.

V is TRBV18 and J is TRBJ1-2; D may be TRBD1 (6 bases). The V gene's germline CDR1 is KGHSH and CDR2 LQKENI. This CDR3 contains 15 residues. Between the trimmed V and J ends, which lost 3 bases and 5 bases, there was a span of 16 bases. For the CDR3, the DNA is TGTGCCAGCTCACCTGTTCAGTCCAGGGGTTATGGCTACACCTTC. This translates into CASSPVQSRGYGYTF.

This clone was detected a few times. V usage is TRBV6-5 and J usage is TRBJ2-3; D might be TRBD1 (5 bases). V was clipped by 0 bases and J by 4 bases, with 5 bases between them. The CDR3 spans 13 residues. The germline gives CDR1 MNHEY, CDR2 SVGAGI. The CDR3 DNA reads TGTGCCAGCAGTTACTCGGGGCCAGATACGCAGTATTTT. Residues: CASSYSGPDTQYF.

The chain couples TRBV7-9 to TRBJ2-3; TRBD2 matches at 8 bases. CDR3 length: 15 amino acids. Looked up from germline, CDR1 is SEHNR and CDR2 is FQNEAQ (reference sequence). J lost 2 bases, V lost 5 bases, and 6 bases had no gene match. CDR3 in DNA: TGTGCCAGCAGCACACGGGGGGGTGACACAGATACGCAGTATTTT. It translates to CASSTRGGDTDTQYF.

The table lists this clone with a few counts. The rearrangement uses TRBV27 and TRBJ1-6; D is perhaps TRBD1 (6 bases). V was pared by 6 bases and J by 9 bases, with 12 bases between. The CDR3 totals 13 residues. Looked up from germline, CDR1 is MNHEY and CDR2 is SMNVEV (reference sequence). CDR3 sequence (DNA): TGTGCCAGCAGGCCGACAGGCGGTTCACCCCTCCACTTT. The encoded protein is CASRPTGGSPLHF.

This chain joins TRBV19 and TRBJ2-7; TRBD2 aligns across 8 bases. The V gene end was trimmed by 1 base and the J gene end by 2 bases; junction bases not matched to a gene: 1. CDR1 LNHDA and CDR2 SQIVND come from the germline V gene (reference sequence). The CDR3 spans 14 residues. The CDR3 spells CASSIGGGTYEQYF. As DNA, the CDR3 is TGTGCCAGTAGTATAGGCGGGGGGACCTACGAGCAGTACTTC.

The V and J genes are TRBV7-2 and TRBJ1-2; 7 bases map to TRBD1. The length of the CDR3 is 15 residues. CDR1 is SGHTA and CDR2 is FQGNSA in the germline V gene. The V gene end was trimmed by 2 bases and the J gene end by 8 bases; junction bases not matched to a gene: 11. CDR3 amino acids: CASSLRGHRGEGYTF. The CDR3 region has the DNA TGTGCCAGCAGCTTACGAGGGCACAGGGGTGAGGGCTACACCTTC.

J is TRBJ1-3 and V is TRBV7-6, with 8 positions matching TRBD1. The CDR3 spans 15 residues. The germline CDR1 and CDR2 sequences are SGHVS and FNYEAQ. With V trimmed by 3 bases and J by 4 bases, 5 bases remained unmatched. Here the CDR3 DNA reads TGTGCCAGCAGCTTGAACAGGGGGAGCGGAAACACCATATATTTT. This gives the protein CASSLNRGSGNTIYF.

The chain recombines TRBV27 with TRBJ2-7, with 8 bases aligning to TRBD2. Germline V gene lookup returns CDR1 MNHEY and CDR2 SMNVEV (reference sequence). The CDR3 covers 15 residues. V was pared by 2 bases and J by 2 bases, with 5 bases of the junction left unmatched. CDR3 sequence (DNA): TGTGCCAGCAGTTTAATCGGGGGGGGCCCCTACGAGCAGTACTTC. Translation: CASSLIGGGPYEQYF.

This rearrangement joins TRBV27 to TRBJ2-1; TRBD2 agrees at 8 bases. Germline V gene sequence: CDR1 MNHEY, CDR2 SMNVEV (reference sequence). V gave up 2 bases and J gave up 3 bases; unmatched junction bases: 3. The CDR3 runs 15 residues. DNA for the CDR3: TGTGCCAGCAGTTTAGTAGCGGGGTTCTACAATGAGCAGTTCTTC. Encoded protein: CASSLVAGFYNEQFF.

The V call is TRBV29-1, the J call TRBJ2-3; 9 nucleotides line up with TRBD2. The CDR3 has 16 amino acids. V was pared by 4 bases and J by 5 bases, with 13 bases of the junction left unmatched. CDR1 and CDR2 from the germline V gene are SQVTM and ANQGSEA. In DNA form, the CDR3 reads TGCAGCGTTGGCCGGACTAGCGAGGATTCAGGAGATACGCAGTATTTT. Amino acids: CSVGRTSEDSGDTQYF.

This chain links TRBV9 with TRBJ2-5, with D perhaps TRBD2 (6 bases). CDR1 is SGDLS and CDR2 is YYNGEE in the germline V gene. The CDR3 spans 14 residues. Trimming removed 4 bases at V and 2 bases at J, with 12 bases between. The CDR3 reads CASSPQTRQETQYF. The CDR3 nucleotides read TGTGCCAGCAGCCCCCAGACTAGACAAGAGACCCAGTACTTC. Full variable domain (missing parts from reference TRBV9 and TRBJ2-5): DSGVTQTPKHLITATGQRVTLRCSPRSGDLSVYWYQQSLDQGLQFLIQYYNGEERAKGNILERFSAQQFPDLHSELNLSSLELGDSALYFCASSPQTRQETQYFGPGTRLLVL.

In nucleotides, the CDR3 is TGTGCCAGCAGCCAAGTCCAGCGGGTTGAAAGTATAGCCAAAAACATTCAGTACTTC. Translated, it gives CASSQVQRVESIAKNIQYF. V and J are TRBV4-2 and TRBJ2-4, with D possibly being TRBD2 (6 bases). The CDR3 loop spans 19 amino acids. Germline V lookup: CDR1 LGHNA, CDR2 YNFKEQ. With 1 base removed from V and 0 bases from J, the gap between germline ends came to 19 bases.